Shown below are 11 T cell receptor beta chains from a single sample sequenced in a study of cytomegalovirus exposure and HLA in healthy donors. Researchers ran the PCR with 60 Vbeta and 13 Jbeta primers. Using immunoSEQ multiplex PCR, the repertoire was profiled, and TCRdb retains in-frame clones only, with some absent. The table shows 200,000 or so clones, with approximately 84% occurring only once. Sequenced: PBMCs. Source of these receptors: a man aged 45-60 years in good health and CMV-seronegative.

This clone was observed a single time. Within the sample, other DNA sequences also encode this same CDR3. V and J are TRBV18 and TRBJ2-5; tentatively, D is TRBD2 (5 bases). Germline V gene sequence: CDR1 KGHSH, CDR2 LQKENI. The V end lost 3 bases, the J end lost 2 bases, and 7 bases lay between the germline ends. This CDR3 comprises 13 residues. CDR3 coding DNA: TGTGCCAGCTCACCGAGAGGGCAAGAGACCCAGTACTTC. It specifies CASSPRGQETQYF.

This clone occurred once. CDR3 residues: CASSLEAGGSGELFF. CDR3 nucleotide sequence: TGTGCCAGCAGCTTAGAAGCGGGGGGTTCCGGGGAGCTGTTTTTT. The chain combines TRBV5-6 with TRBJ2-2; 9 bases fit TRBD2. CDR3 length equals 15 residues. V dropped 2 bases and J dropped 6; count of bases not matched to a gene: 5. Germline lookup yields CDR1 SGHDT and CDR2 YYEEEE.

The CDR3, as DNA: TGTGCCAGTAGACCGACAGGCAACTATGGCTACACCTTC. Its translation: CASRPTGNYGYTF. The V gene is TRBV19, the J gene TRBJ1-2, with TRBD1 as a possible D gene (6 bases). The germline V and J ends were trimmed by 6 bases and 2 bases, with 10 bases remaining between them. There are 13 residues in the CDR3. Germline-derived CDR1 and CDR2 are LNHDA and SQIVND (reference sequence).

This rearrangement joins TRBV29-1 to TRBJ2-4; 8 nucleotides agree with TRBD2. The germline gives CDR1 SQVTM, CDR2 ANQGSEA. The CDR3 covers 20 residues. With V trimmed by 0 bases and J by 0 bases, 16 bases remained unmatched. The CDR3 region has the DNA TGCAGCGTTGAAGATCGCAGGTACAGCGGGGGTTCACTAGCCAAAAACATTCAGTACTTC. This translates into CSVEDRRYSGGSLAKNIQYF.

J is TRBJ2-7 and V is TRBV7-2, with 10 bases matching TRBD1. Germline V CDR1 and CDR2: SGHTA, FQGNSA. The CDR3 contains 15 residues. V dropped 2 bases and J dropped 7; count of bases not matched to a gene: 8. The CDR3 bases are TGTGCCAGCAGCTTAATGGGGACAGGGGTGGGGGAGCAGTACTTC. The encoded protein is CASSLMGTGVGEQYF.

V is TRBV15 and J is TRBJ2-7; no definite D call. The CDR3 spans 15 residues. Trimming removed 0 bases from V and 1 base from J, with 10 bases in between. CDR1 is LNHNV and CDR2 is YYDKDF in the germline V gene (reference sequence). DNA for the CDR3: TGTGCCACCAGCAGAGAGTACTCCTCGTCCTACGAGCAGTACTTC. Amino acid sequence: CATSREYSSSYEQYF.

The chain couples TRBV11-2 to TRBJ1-2, with TRBD1 matching over 9 bases. Germline V gene sequence: CDR1 SGHAT, CDR2 FQNNGV. Germline trimming cut 3 bases from V and 12 bases from J; bases unmatched to any gene: 8. The CDR3 covers 13 residues. The CDR3 bases are TGTGCCAGCAGCTTGGACAGGGGAATGTGGCACACCTTC. Residues: CASSLDRGMWHTF.

This chain links TRBV19 with TRBJ2-1, with D possibly matching TRBD1 (7 bases). The CDR3 has 20 residues. Trimming took off 4 bases at V and 2 bases at J, with 27 bases between the two ends. The germline V gene encodes CDR1 LNHDA and CDR2 SQIVND (reference sequence). The CDR3 sequence is CASSNGGGTVPSLTYNEQFF. DNA for the CDR3: TGTGCCAGTAGTAATGGGGGCGGGACAGTACCGTCCCTTACCTACAATGAGCAGTTCTTC.

The gene calls are TRBV12-5 and TRBJ2-5; tentatively, D is TRBD2 (5 bases). CDR1 is LGHNT, CDR2 FRNRAP, per germline. V lost 6 bases, J lost 3 bases, and 8 bases lay in between. The CDR3 totals 12 residues. The CDR3 region has the DNA TGTGCTAGTGGCTTTAGCGAAGAGACCCAGTACTTC. Protein product: CASGFSEETQYF.

The chain combines TRBV6-5 with TRBJ1-5, with TRBD1 identical over 8 bases. V gave up 6 bases and J gave up 5 bases; unmatched junction bases: 9. This CDR3 is built from 15 residues. CDR1 and CDR2 from the germline V gene are MNHEY and SVGAGI. The CDR3 loop is CASRPLTTGDQPQHF. In DNA form, the CDR3 reads TGTGCCAGCAGACCTTTGACGACAGGGGATCAGCCCCAGCATTTT.

The chain links TRBV5-1 to TRBJ1-3; D possibly corresponds to TRBD1 (5 bases). The germline CDR1 and CDR2 sequences are SGHRS and YFSETQ. CDR3 size: 15 residues. Trimming removed 4 bases from V and 0 bases from J, with 11 bases in between. DNA of the CDR3: TGCGCCAGCAGCCCGGACACCAGCTCTGGAAACACCATATATTTT. Protein product: CASSPDTSSGNTIYF.